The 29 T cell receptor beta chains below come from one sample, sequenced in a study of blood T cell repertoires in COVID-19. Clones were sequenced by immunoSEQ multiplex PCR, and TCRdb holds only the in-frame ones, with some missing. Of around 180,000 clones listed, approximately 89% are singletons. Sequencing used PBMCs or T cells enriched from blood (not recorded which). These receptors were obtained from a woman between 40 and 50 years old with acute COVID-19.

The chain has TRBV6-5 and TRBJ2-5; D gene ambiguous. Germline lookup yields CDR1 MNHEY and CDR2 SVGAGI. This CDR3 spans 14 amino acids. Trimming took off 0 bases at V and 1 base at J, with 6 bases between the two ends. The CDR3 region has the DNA TGTGCCAGCAGTTACTCTGGCCGCCAAGAGACCCAGTACTTC. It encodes CASSYSGRQETQYF.

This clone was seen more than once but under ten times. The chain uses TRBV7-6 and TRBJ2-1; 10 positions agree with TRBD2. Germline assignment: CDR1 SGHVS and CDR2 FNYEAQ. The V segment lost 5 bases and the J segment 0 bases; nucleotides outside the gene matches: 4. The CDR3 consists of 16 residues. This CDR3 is CASSPLAGSSYNEQFF. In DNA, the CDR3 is TGTGCCAGCAGCCCACTAGCGGGAAGCTCCTACAATGAGCAGTTCTTC.

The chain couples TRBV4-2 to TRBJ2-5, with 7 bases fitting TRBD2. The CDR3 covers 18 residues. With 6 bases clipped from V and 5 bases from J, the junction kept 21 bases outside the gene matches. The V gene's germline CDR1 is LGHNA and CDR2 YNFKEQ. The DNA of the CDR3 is TGTGCCAGCAGTCGACTCCCCCCCGGGCGGTCCGGGGGGGAGACCCAGTACTTC. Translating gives CASSRLPPGRSGGETQYF.

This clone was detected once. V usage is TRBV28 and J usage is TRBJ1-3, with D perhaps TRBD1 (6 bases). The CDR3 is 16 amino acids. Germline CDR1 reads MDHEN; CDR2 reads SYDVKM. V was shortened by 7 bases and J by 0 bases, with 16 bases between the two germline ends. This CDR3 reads CASTFLRGGSGNTIYF. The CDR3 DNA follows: TGTGCCAGCACCTTCCTTCGAGGGGGCTCTGGAAACACCATATATTTT.

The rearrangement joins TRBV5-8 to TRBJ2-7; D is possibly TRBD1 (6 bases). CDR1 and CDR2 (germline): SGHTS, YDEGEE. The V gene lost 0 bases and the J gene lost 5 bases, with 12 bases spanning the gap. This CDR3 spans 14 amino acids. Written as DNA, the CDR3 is TGTGCCAGCAGCTTGGGGGGGCGAGTCCACGAGCAGTACTTC. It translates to CASSLGGRVHEQYF.

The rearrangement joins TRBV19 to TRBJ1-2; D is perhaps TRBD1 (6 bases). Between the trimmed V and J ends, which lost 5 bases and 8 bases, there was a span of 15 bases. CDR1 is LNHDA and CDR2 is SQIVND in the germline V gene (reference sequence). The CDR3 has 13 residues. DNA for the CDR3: TGTGCCAGTAGTCCCTGGGGGCCCCGGGGCTACACCTTC. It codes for CASSPWGPRGYTF.

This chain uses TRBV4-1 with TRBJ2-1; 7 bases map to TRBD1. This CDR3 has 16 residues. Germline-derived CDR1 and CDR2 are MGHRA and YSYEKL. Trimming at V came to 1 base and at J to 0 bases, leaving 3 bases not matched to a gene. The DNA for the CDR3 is TGCGCCAGCAGCCAAGGGGCAGGGGGCTCCTACAATGAGCAGTTCTTC. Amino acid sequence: CASSQGAGGSYNEQFF.

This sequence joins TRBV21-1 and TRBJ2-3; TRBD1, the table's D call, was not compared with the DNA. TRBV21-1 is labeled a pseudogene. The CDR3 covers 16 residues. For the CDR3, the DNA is TGTGCCAGGGGCCAAAGGGGTAGCCAATCCACAGATACGCAGTATTTT. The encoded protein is CARGQRGSQSTDTQYF.

The CDR3: CASRDRNEQYF. In nucleotides, the CDR3 is TGTGCCAGCCGGGACAGAAACGAGCAGTACTTC. The rearrangement links TRBV3-1 (or the pseudogene TRBV3-2) to TRBJ2-7; 7 nucleotides align to TRBD1. Per germline, CDR1 LGHDT and CDR2 YNNKEL (reference sequence). Germline trimming cut 8 bases from V and 5 bases from J; bases unmatched to any gene: 3. This CDR3 region has 11 residues.

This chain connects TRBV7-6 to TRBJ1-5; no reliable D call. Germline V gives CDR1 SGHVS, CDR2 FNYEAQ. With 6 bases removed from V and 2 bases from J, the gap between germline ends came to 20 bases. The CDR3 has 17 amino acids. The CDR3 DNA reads TGTGCCAGCAGAAGAAGCGGCAAAGGAAAGGGCAATCAGCCCCAGCATTTT. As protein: CASRRSGKGKGNQPQHF. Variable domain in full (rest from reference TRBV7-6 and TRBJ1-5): GAGVSQSPRYKVTKRGQDVALRCDPISGHVSLYWYRQALGQGPEFLTYFNYEAQQDKSGLPNDRFSAERPEGSISTLTIQRTEQRDSAMYRCASRRSGKGKGNQPQHFGDGTRLSIL.

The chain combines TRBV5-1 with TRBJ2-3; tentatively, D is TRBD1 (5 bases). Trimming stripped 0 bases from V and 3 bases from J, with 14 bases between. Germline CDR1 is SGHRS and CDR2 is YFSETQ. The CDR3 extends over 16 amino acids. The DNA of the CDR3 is TGCGCCAGCAGCTTGGAAGTAAGGGGAAGGACAGATACGCAGTATTTT. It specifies CASSLEVRGRTDTQYF.

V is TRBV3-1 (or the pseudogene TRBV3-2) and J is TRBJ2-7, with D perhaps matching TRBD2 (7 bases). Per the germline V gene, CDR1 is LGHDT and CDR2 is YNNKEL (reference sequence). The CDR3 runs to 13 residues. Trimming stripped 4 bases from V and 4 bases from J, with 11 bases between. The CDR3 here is CASSLRGAYEQYF. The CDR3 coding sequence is TGTGCCAGCAGCCTCCGGGGGGCGTACGAGCAGTACTTC.

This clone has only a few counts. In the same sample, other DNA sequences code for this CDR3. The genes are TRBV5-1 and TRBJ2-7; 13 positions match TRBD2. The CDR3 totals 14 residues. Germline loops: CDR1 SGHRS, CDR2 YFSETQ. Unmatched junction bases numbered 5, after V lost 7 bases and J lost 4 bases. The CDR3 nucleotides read TGCGCCAGCTCGAGGACTAGCGGGAGTTACGAGCAGTACTTC. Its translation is CASSRTSGSYEQYF.

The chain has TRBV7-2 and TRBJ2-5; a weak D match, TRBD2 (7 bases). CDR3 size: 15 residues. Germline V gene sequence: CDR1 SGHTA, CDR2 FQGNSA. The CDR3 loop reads CAATRGAGYQETQYF. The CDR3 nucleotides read TGTGCAGCTACTCGGGGGGCGGGGTACCAAGAGACCCAGTACTTC.

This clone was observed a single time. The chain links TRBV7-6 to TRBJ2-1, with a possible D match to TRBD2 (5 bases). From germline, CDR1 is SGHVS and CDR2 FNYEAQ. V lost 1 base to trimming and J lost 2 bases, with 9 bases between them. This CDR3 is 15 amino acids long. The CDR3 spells CASSLGAVAYNEQFF. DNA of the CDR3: TGTGCCAGCAGCTTAGGAGCGGTAGCCTACAATGAGCAGTTCTTC. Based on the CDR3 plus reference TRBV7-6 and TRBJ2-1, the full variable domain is GAGVSQSPRYKVTKRGQDVALRCDPISGHVSLYWYRQALGQGPEFLTYFNYEAQQDKSGLPNDRFSAERPEGSISTLTIQRTEQRDSAMYRCASSLGAVAYNEQFFGPGTRLTVL.

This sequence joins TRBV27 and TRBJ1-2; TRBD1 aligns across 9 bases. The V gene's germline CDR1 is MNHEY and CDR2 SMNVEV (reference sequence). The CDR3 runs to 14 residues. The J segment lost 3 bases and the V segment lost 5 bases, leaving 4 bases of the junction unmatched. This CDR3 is CASSIRQGDYGYTF. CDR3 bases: TGTGCCAGCAGTATACGACAGGGGGACTATGGCTACACCTTC.

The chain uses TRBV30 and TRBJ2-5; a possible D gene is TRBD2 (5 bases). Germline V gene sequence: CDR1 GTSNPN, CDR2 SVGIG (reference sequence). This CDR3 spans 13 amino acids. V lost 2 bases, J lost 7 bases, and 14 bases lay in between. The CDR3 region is CAWSPDTRGTQYF. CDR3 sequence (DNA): TGTGCCTGGAGTCCCGACACTAGAGGGACCCAGTACTTC.

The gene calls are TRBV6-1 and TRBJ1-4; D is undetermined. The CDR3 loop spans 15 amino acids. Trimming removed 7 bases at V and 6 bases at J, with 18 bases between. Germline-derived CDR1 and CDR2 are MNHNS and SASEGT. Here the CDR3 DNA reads TGTGCCAGCACGCAAGGGAGGGATTTATATGAAAAACTGTTTTTT. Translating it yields CASTQGRDLYEKLFF.

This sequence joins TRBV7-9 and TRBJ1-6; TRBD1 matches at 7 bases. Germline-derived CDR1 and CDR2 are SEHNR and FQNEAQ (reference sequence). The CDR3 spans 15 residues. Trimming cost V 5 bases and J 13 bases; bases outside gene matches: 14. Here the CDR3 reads CASSTTGTAISPLHF. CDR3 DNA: TGTGCCAGCAGCACGACAGGGACGGCGATCTCTCCCCTCCACTTT.

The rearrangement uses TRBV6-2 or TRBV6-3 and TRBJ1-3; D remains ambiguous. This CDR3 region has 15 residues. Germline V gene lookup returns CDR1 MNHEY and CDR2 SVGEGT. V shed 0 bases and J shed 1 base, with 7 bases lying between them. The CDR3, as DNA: TGTGCCAGCAGTTACTCGAGGAGTTCTGGAAACACCATATATTTT. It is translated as CASSYSRSSGNTIYF.

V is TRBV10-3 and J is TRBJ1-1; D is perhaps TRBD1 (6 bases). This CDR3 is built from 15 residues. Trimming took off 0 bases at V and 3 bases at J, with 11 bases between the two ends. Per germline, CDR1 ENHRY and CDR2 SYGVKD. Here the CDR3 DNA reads TGTGCCATCAGTGAGTCGTCGGGACACCACACTGAAGCTTTCTTT. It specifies CAISESSGHHTEAFF.

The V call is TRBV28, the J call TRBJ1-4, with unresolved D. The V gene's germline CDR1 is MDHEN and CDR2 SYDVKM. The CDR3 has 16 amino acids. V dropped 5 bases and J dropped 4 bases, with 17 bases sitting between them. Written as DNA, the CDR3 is TGTGCCAGCAGTCCACCTGCCCCCGGACTTAATGAAAAACTGTTTTTT. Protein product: CASSPPAPGLNEKLFF.

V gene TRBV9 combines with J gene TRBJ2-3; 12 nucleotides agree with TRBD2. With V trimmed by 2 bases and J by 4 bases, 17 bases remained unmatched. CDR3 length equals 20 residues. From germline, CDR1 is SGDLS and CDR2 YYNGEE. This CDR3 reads CASSVRPRTSGAPGPDTQYF. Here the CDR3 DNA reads TGTGCCAGCAGCGTTAGGCCCCGGACTAGCGGGGCCCCCGGACCAGATACGCAGTATTTT.

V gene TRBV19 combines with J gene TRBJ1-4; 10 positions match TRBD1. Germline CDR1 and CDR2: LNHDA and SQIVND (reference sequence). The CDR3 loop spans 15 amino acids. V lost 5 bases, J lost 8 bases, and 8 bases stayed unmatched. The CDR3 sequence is CASSPTGGAREKLFF. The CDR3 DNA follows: TGTGCCAGTAGTCCGACAGGGGGCGCAAGGGAAAAACTGTTTTTT. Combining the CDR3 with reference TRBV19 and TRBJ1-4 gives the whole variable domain DGGITQSPKYLFRKEGQNVTLSCEQNLNHDAMYWYRQDPGQGLRLIYYSQIVNDFQKGDIAEGYSVSREKKESFPLTVTSAQKNPTAFYLCASSPTGGAREKLFFGSGTQLSVL.

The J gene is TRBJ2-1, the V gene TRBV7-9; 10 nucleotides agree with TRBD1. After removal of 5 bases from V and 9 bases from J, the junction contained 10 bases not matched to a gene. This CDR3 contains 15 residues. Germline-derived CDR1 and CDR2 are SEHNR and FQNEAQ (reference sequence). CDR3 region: CASSPYRDRGGEQFF. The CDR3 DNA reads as TGTGCCAGCAGCCCTTACCGGGACAGGGGAGGTGAGCAGTTCTTC.

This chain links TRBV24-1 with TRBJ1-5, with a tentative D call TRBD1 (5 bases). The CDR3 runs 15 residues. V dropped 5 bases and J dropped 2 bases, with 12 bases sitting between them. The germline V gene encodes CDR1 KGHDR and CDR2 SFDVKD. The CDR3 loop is CATSGGGNGNQPQHF. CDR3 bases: TGTGCCACCAGTGGGGGGGGAAATGGCAATCAGCCCCAGCATTTT.

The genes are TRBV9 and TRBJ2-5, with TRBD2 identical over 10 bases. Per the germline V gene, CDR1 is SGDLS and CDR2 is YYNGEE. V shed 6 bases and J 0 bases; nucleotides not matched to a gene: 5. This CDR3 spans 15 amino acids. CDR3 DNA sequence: TGTGCCAGCACCACTAGCGGGGCACACCAAGAGACCCAGTACTTC. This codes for CASTTSGAHQETQYF.

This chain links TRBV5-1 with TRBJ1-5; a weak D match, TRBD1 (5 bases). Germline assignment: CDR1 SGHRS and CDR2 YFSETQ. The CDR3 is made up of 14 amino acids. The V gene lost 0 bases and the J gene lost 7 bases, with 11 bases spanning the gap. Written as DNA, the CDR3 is TGCGCCAGCAGCTTGGGGGCAGGGCACCAGCCCCAGCATTTT. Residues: CASSLGAGHQPQHF.

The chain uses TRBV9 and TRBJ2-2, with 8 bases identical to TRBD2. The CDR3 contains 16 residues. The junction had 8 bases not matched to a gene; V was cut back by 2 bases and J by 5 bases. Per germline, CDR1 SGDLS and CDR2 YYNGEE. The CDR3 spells CASSVRTGGHTGELFF. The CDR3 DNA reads TGTGCCAGCAGCGTCAGGACGGGGGGGCATACCGGGGAGCTGTTTTTT.